These T cell receptor beta chains were read from a single sample in a study of regulatory T cells in long-lasting Graves disease. TCRdb passed the multiplex PCR reads through MiXCR, listing each CDR3 protein once. The sample has 650,000 to 850,000 distinct CDR3 sequences, about 30% seen once. The sequences come from peripheral blood mononuclear cells (PBMCs), collected when the disease was refractory, from a patient treated with antithyroid drugs. The receptor source for this set is a female donor with Graves disease. The CDR3 runs from the conserved cysteine through the conserved F or W. The D gene is left open where the match is weak. For some rows the clone size is stated as once, few or many, or as a class when expanded; others skip it.

j_call: TRBJ2-7
clone_size: few
d_call: TRBD2
v_call: TRBV6-9
cdr3_aa: CASSSGTSPYEQYF
cdr3_nt: TGTGCCAGCAGTTCCGGGACTAGCCCCTACGAGCAGTACTTC

j_call: TRBJ1-3
clone_size: .
d_call: .
v_call: TRBV19
cdr3_aa: CASSTVGGGTPWTIYF
cdr3_nt: TGTGCCAGTAGTACCGTCGGAGGGGGGACACCCTGGACCATATATTTT

j_call: TRBJ1-2
clone_size: .
d_call: TRBD1
v_call: TRBV30
cdr3_aa: CAWSVDRGGDGYTF
cdr3_nt: TGTGCCTGGAGTGTAGACAGGGGGGGAGATGGCTACACCTTC

j_call: TRBJ2-7
clone_size: many
d_call: .
v_call: TRBV2
cdr3_aa: CASKEVASSYEQYF
cdr3_nt: TGTGCCAGCAAAGAGGTAGCATCTTCCTACGAGCAGTACTTC

j_call: TRBJ1-2
clone_size: few
d_call: TRBD1
v_call: TRBV30
cdr3_aa: CAWSMGQGNYGYTF
cdr3_nt: TGTGCCTGGAGTATGGGACAGGGAAACTATGGCTACACCTTC

j_call: TRBJ2-3
clone_size: .
d_call: TRBD2
v_call: TRBV2
cdr3_aa: CASSDIGTSGTDTQYF
cdr3_nt: TGTGCCAGCAGTGACATCGGGACTAGCGGGACAGATACGCAGTATTTT

j_call: TRBJ1-4
clone_size: .
d_call: .
v_call: TRBV20-1
cdr3_aa: CSAARRRGPTNEKLFF
cdr3_nt: TGCAGTGCTGCTAGACGGAGGGGACCAACTAATGAAAAACTGTTTTTT

j_call: TRBJ2-7
clone_size: few
d_call: TRBD2
v_call: TRBV5-6
cdr3_aa: CASSLKPSGSYEQYF
cdr3_nt: TGTGCCAGCAGCTTGAAGCCTAGCGGGAGTTACGAGCAGTACTTC

j_call: TRBJ1-1
clone_size: .
d_call: TRBD1
v_call: TRBV7-2
cdr3_aa: CASSPWTGEGTEAFF
cdr3_nt: TGTGCCAGCAGCCCTTGGACAGGGGAGGGCACTGAAGCTTTCTTT

j_call: TRBJ2-7
clone_size: few
d_call: .
v_call: TRBV6-2/TRBV6-3
cdr3_aa: CASSHSTNFGYEQYF
cdr3_nt: TGTGCCAGCAGTCACTCGACTAACTTTGGCTACGAGCAGTACTTC

j_call: TRBJ2-7
clone_size: few
d_call: TRBD2
v_call: TRBV29-1
cdr3_aa: CSATLAGVRQYEQYF
cdr3_nt: TGCAGCGCCACACTAGCGGGAGTGCGGCAGTACGAGCAGTACTTC

j_call: TRBJ1-3
clone_size: .
d_call: TRBD1
v_call: TRBV7-3
cdr3_aa: CASSLDSGGAGNTIYF
cdr3_nt: TGTGCCAGCAGCTTGGATTCAGGGGGCGCCGGAAACACCATATATTTT

j_call: TRBJ2-6
clone_size: .
d_call: TRBD1
v_call: TRBV19
cdr3_aa: CASTERGTGVSSGANVLTF
cdr3_nt: TGTGCCAGTACGGAACGGGGGACAGGGGTCTCCTCTGGGGCCAACGTCCTGACTTTC

j_call: TRBJ1-2
clone_size: .
d_call: .
v_call: TRBV12-3/TRBV12-4
cdr3_aa: CATYSPGGYTF
cdr3_nt: TGTGCCACCTACTCTCCGGGCGGCTACACCTTC

j_call: TRBJ1-1
clone_size: many
d_call: .
v_call: TRBV7-2
cdr3_aa: CASRPGLYEAFF
cdr3_nt: TGTGCCAGCAGGCCTGGACTGTACGAAGCTTTCTTT

j_call: TRBJ1-2
clone_size: .
d_call: TRBD1
v_call: TRBV6-1
cdr3_aa: CASSTPNPDRRANYGYTF
cdr3_nt: TGTGCCAGCAGTACACCAAACCCGGACAGGCGAGCTAACTATGGCTACACCTTC

j_call: TRBJ2-7
clone_size: few
d_call: TRBD1
v_call: TRBV20-1
cdr3_aa: CSAVEGQATDEQYF
cdr3_nt: TGCAGTGCCGTCGAGGGACAGGCGACGGACGAGCAGTACTTC

j_call: TRBJ1-1
clone_size: .
d_call: .
v_call: TRBV6-1
cdr3_aa: CATRQANTEAFF
cdr3_nt: TGTGCCACCCGGCAGGCGAACACTGAAGCTTTCTTT

j_call: TRBJ2-2
clone_size: .
d_call: .
v_call: TRBV28
cdr3_aa: CASSLTSTRGRRITGELFF
cdr3_nt: TGTGCCAGCAGTTTGACTTCCACGAGGGGGAGGCGGATCACCGGGGAGCTGTTTTTT

j_call: TRBJ1-1
clone_size: many
d_call: .
v_call: TRBV28
cdr3_aa: CASSLILPSLNTEAFF
cdr3_nt: TGTGCCAGCAGCCTAATTCTACCGAGCTTGAACACTGAAGCTTTCTTT

j_call: TRBJ2-7
clone_size: .
d_call: .
v_call: TRBV20-1
cdr3_aa: CSAYDSRSYEQYF
cdr3_nt: TGCAGTGCTTACGACAGCCGCTCCTACGAGCAGTACTTC

j_call: TRBJ2-7
clone_size: few
d_call: .
v_call: TRBV6-1
cdr3_aa: CASSVGRRATYEQYF
cdr3_nt: TGTGCCAGCAGTGTCGGCAGGAGGGCAACCTACGAGCAGTACTTC

j_call: TRBJ1-4
clone_size: few
d_call: TRBD1
v_call: TRBV20-1
cdr3_aa: CSARQGWGEKLFF
cdr3_nt: TGCAGTGCCCGACAGGGGTGGGGGGAAAAACTGTTTTTT

j_call: TRBJ1-5
clone_size: .
d_call: .
v_call: TRBV7-9
cdr3_aa: CASSLAGSPGRGRNQPQHF
cdr3_nt: TGTGCCAGCAGCTTAGCGGGGTCACCAGGTCGTGGTCGCAATCAGCCCCAGCATTTT

j_call: TRBJ1-2
clone_size: .
d_call: TRBD1
v_call: TRBV30
cdr3_aa: CAWSPLGTGGYTF
cdr3_nt: TGTGCCTGGAGTCCCCTGGGGACAGGGGGCTACACCTTC

j_call: TRBJ1-6
clone_size: few
d_call: TRBD1
v_call: TRBV25-1
cdr3_aa: CASSVDRGQGNSPLHF
cdr3_nt: TGTGCCAGCAGCGTGGACAGGGGGCAGGGTAATTCACCCCTCCACTTT

j_call: TRBJ1-5
clone_size: once
d_call: .
v_call: TRBV27
cdr3_aa: CASRLGGGPQHF
cdr3_nt: TGTGCCAGCAGGCTAGGGGGGGGGCCCCAGCATTTT

j_call: TRBJ1-2
clone_size: many
d_call: .
v_call: TRBV12-5
cdr3_aa: CASGLPTGASYGYTF
cdr3_nt: TGTGCTAGTGGTTTGCCTACTGGGGCGAGTTATGGCTACACCTTC

j_call: TRBJ2-7
clone_size: many
d_call: .
v_call: TRBV28
cdr3_aa: CASTRTQGRVYEQYF
cdr3_nt: TGTGCCAGCACCCGAACCCAGGGAAGGGTCTACGAGCAGTACTTC

j_call: TRBJ2-2
clone_size: .
d_call: TRBD2
v_call: TRBV7-9
cdr3_aa: CASSTGGLAGDTGELFF
cdr3_nt: TGTGCCAGCAGCACAGGGGGACTAGCGGGAGACACCGGGGAGCTGTTTTTT

j_call: TRBJ1-5
clone_size: many
d_call: .
v_call: TRBV6-1
cdr3_aa: CASSRASNQPQHF
cdr3_nt: TGTGCCAGCAGTAGGGCTAGCAATCAGCCCCAGCATTTT

j_call: TRBJ2-3
clone_size: .
d_call: .
v_call: TRBV18
cdr3_aa: CASSHGDRDTQYF
cdr3_nt: TGTGCCAGCTCACACGGCGACCGAGATACGCAGTATTTT

j_call: TRBJ1-2
clone_size: few
d_call: .
v_call: TRBV20-1
cdr3_aa: CSARGVYGYTF
cdr3_nt: TGCAGTGCTAGAGGGGTCTATGGCTACACCTTC

j_call: TRBJ2-7
clone_size: .
d_call: .
v_call: TRBV29-1
cdr3_aa: CGATLGGGRYEQYF
cdr3_nt: TGCGGCGCTACCTTGGGAGGGGGCCGCTACGAGCAGTACTTC

j_call: TRBJ2-7
clone_size: few
d_call: .
v_call: TRBV20-1
cdr3_aa: CSASPGTTYEQYF
cdr3_nt: TGCAGTGCTAGTCCGGGAACTACCTACGAGCAGTACTTC

j_call: TRBJ1-5
clone_size: few
d_call: .
v_call: TRBV12-3/TRBV12-4
cdr3_aa: CASTWGGSNQPQHF
cdr3_nt: TGTGCCAGCACCTGGGGGGGATCAAATCAGCCCCAGCATTTT

j_call: TRBJ1-5
clone_size: few
d_call: .
v_call: TRBV12-5
cdr3_aa: CASGFSLGTQPQHF
cdr3_nt: TGTGCTAGTGGTTTTTCTTTGGGTACTCAGCCCCAGCATTTT

j_call: TRBJ1-2
clone_size: many
d_call: TRBD1
v_call: TRBV28
cdr3_aa: CASRSRGTVKNYGYTF
cdr3_nt: TGTGCCAGCAGAAGTCGGGGGACAGTAAAGAACTATGGCTACACCTTC

j_call: TRBJ2-7
clone_size: few
d_call: .
v_call: TRBV11-2
cdr3_aa: CASSWDPNYEQYF
cdr3_nt: TGTGCCAGCAGCTGGGACCCGAACTACGAGCAGTACTTC

j_call: TRBJ2-5
clone_size: .
d_call: .
v_call: TRBV18
cdr3_aa: CASSPGTTTRETQYF
cdr3_nt: TGTGCCAGCTCACCCGGGACAACGACGCGGGAGACCCAGTACTTC

j_call: TRBJ1-2
clone_size: .
d_call: TRBD1
v_call: TRBV6-1
cdr3_aa: CASSLRGRGYTF
cdr3_nt: TGTGCCAGCAGTTTGAGGGGGCGCGGCTACACCTTC

j_call: TRBJ1-5
clone_size: .
d_call: .
v_call: TRBV20-1
cdr3_aa: CSAQSGARAQPQHF
cdr3_nt: TGCAGTGCTCAGTCCGGGGCTAGGGCTCAGCCCCAGCATTTT

j_call: TRBJ2-3
clone_size: .
d_call: TRBD2
v_call: TRBV20-1
cdr3_aa: CSAEPGTSGYTDTQYF
cdr3_nt: TGCAGTGCCGAACCTGGGACTAGCGGATACACAGATACGCAGTATTTT

j_call: TRBJ1-2
clone_size: many
d_call: TRBD1
v_call: TRBV12-3/TRBV12-4
cdr3_aa: CASSFSGTGVRGYTF
cdr3_nt: TGTGCCAGCAGTTTCTCCGGGACAGGGGTGAGGGGCTACACCTTC

j_call: TRBJ1-5
clone_size: few
d_call: .
v_call: TRBV10-3
cdr3_aa: CAISPRAIRGSGDSSNQPQHF
cdr3_nt: TGTGCCATCAGTCCCCGGGCCATTCGCGGGTCAGGAGACAGTAGCAATCAGCCCCAGCATTTT

j_call: TRBJ2-7
clone_size: .
d_call: TRBD2
v_call: TRBV6-1
cdr3_aa: CASSELASGRNEQYF
cdr3_nt: TGTGCCAGCAGTGAACTGGCTAGCGGGAGGAACGAGCAGTACTTC

j_call: TRBJ1-1
clone_size: .
d_call: TRBD1
v_call: TRBV7-9
cdr3_aa: CASSLQGLIFMNTEAFF
cdr3_nt: TGTGCCAGCAGCCTACAGGGGTTGATCTTCATGAACACTGAAGCTTTCTTT

j_call: TRBJ2-5
clone_size: few
d_call: .
v_call: TRBV20-1
cdr3_aa: CSARQPYQETQYF
cdr3_nt: TGCAGTGCTAGACAGCCGTACCAAGAGACCCAGTACTTC

j_call: TRBJ1-2
clone_size: .
d_call: .
v_call: TRBV12-3/TRBV12-4
cdr3_aa: CASSFNRNYGYTF
cdr3_nt: TGTGCCAGCAGTTTCAACCGTAACTATGGCTACACCTTC

j_call: TRBJ1-2
clone_size: few
d_call: .
v_call: TRBV6-1
cdr3_aa: CASIGRTRDTNYGYTF
cdr3_nt: TGTGCCAGCATAGGACGGACCAGGGACACTAACTATGGCTACACCTTC

j_call: TRBJ2-7
clone_size: few
d_call: TRBD2
v_call: TRBV29-1
cdr3_aa: CSVRLGGGSYEQYF
cdr3_nt: TGCAGCGTTCGACTGGGGGGGGGATCCTACGAGCAGTACTTC

j_call: TRBJ2-7
clone_size: .
d_call: TRBD1
v_call: TRBV24-1
cdr3_aa: CATSDTGGVVYF
cdr3_nt: TGTGCCACCAGTGATACAGGGGGAGTTGTGTACTTC

j_call: TRBJ2-5
clone_size: .
d_call: .
v_call: TRBV5-1
cdr3_aa: CASSPDSGVYQETQYF
cdr3_nt: TGCGCCAGCAGCCCGGACAGCGGGGTGTACCAAGAGACCCAGTACTTC